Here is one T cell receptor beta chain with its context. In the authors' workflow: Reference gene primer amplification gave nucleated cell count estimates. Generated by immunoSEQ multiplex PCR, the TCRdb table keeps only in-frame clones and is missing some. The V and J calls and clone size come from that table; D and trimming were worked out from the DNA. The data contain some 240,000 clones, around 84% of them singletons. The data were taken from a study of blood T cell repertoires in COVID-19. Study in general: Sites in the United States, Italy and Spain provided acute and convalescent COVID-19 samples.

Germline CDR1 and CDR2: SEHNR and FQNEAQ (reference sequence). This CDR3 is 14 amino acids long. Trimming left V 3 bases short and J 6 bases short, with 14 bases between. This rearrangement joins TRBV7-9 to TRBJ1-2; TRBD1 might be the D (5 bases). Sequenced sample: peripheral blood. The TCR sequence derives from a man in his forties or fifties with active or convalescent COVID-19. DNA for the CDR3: TGTGCCAGCAGCTTTTTTCAGGGCGAGAATGGCTACACCTTC. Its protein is CASSFFQGENGYTF.